A single sample is the source of the 19 T cell receptor beta chains below, sequenced in a study of spatial heterogeneity in lung cancer. TCRdb itself ran the 5' RACE reads through MiXCR, one entry per CDR3 protein. The sample consists of 1,500 to 2,500 distinct CDR3 sequences, almost 8.5% of them appearing once. Their recognized antigens are unknown. General study points: How many expanded intratumoral alpha and beta TCRs were present tracked the tumor mutation count, which was a count of nonsynonymous mutations.

This sample's time point: sample taken at primary tumor resection. The sequencing used lung tumor tissue, collected at surgery. These receptors were obtained from a male donor with early-stage non-small cell lung cancer.

This clonotype is classed as medium-sized. CDR3 nucleotides: TGCAGCGTTGAGGAAGCGGTTCACACAGATACGCAGTATTTT. Protein sequence: CSVEEAVHTDTQYF. The chain combines TRBV29-1 with TRBJ2-3; TRBD2 might be the D (5 bases). This CDR3 region has 14 residues. V was shortened by 3 bases and J by 2 bases, with 12 bases between the two germline ends. Looked up from germline, CDR1 is SQVTM and CDR2 is ANQGSEA.

This clonotype is judged medium-sized. V is TRBV7-6 and J is TRBJ2-2; the D gene could be TRBD1 or TRBD2 (5 bases each). This CDR3 is built from 16 residues. Germline loops: CDR1 SGHVS, CDR2 FNYEAQ. V lost 1 base and J lost 4, with 13 bases in between. The CDR3 is CASSLEPGSGTGELFF. The CDR3 DNA is TGTGCCAGCAGCTTAGAGCCAGGGAGTGGCACCGGGGAGCTGTTTTTT.

This clonotype was counted ten times or more. The chain is built from TRBV20-1 and TRBJ1-2; D is uncertain. The CDR3 consists of 14 residues. V was pared by 0 bases and J by 6 bases, with 14 bases between. Per the germline V gene, CDR1 is DFQATT and CDR2 is SNEGSKA (reference sequence). The CDR3 nucleotides read TGCAGTGCTAGAGATTGGGGAGTGGGTGATGGCTACACCTTC. Translation: CSARDWGVGDGYTF.

This clonotype has a single count. The chain is built from TRBV12-3 or TRBV12-4 and TRBJ2-2, with 13 nucleotides matching TRBD2. This CDR3 region has 16 residues. Unmatched junction bases numbered 6, after V lost 6 bases and J lost 5 bases. The CDR3 bases are TGTGCCAGCAGGGGACTAGCGGGAATCGGAACCGGGGAGCTGTTTTTT. It specifies CASRGLAGIGTGELFF.

This clonotype is judged medium-sized. This chain joins TRBV5-4 and TRBJ2-7; D is unresolved. The V and J ends lost 4 bases and 0 bases respectively, with 11 bases between them. The CDR3 contains 14 residues. Germline V gives CDR1 SGHNT, CDR2 YYREEE (reference sequence). Here the CDR3 DNA reads TGTGCCAGCAGCCAGGACCAACGCTCCTACGAGCAGTACTTC. Amino acids: CASSQDQRSYEQYF.

This clonotype was seen more than once but under ten times. The chain couples TRBV21-1 to TRBJ2-5; TRBD1 is the table's D call, not checked against the DNA. TRBV21-1 is described as a pseudogene. This CDR3 contains 16 residues. The CDR3 region has the DNA TGTGCCAGCAGCAAAGGACAGGGAAGTGGGGTAGAGACCCAGTACTTC. This encodes CASSKGQGSGVETQYF.

This clonotype was recorded at least ten times. The chain recombines TRBV20-1 with TRBJ2-7, with a tentative D call TRBD1 (5 bases). The CDR3 has 12 residues. V was cut by 6 bases and J by 3 bases, with 12 bases left in between. CDR1 and CDR2 (germline): DFQATT, SNEGSKA (reference sequence). CDR3 bases: TGCAGTGCCAAAGGCAGGGTCTACGAGCAGTACTTC. Residues: CSAKGRVYEQYF.

In its sample, this clonotype ranks as medium-sized (0.01 to 0.1%). The rearrangement links TRBV12-3 or TRBV12-4 to TRBJ1-1; D call uncertain. Trimming pared 6 bases from V and 4 bases from J, leaving 15 bases between. The CDR3 is made up of 14 amino acids. CDR3 in amino acids: CASSPRSGPTEAFF. As DNA, the CDR3 is TGTGCCAGCAGCCCTCGGTCGGGCCCCACTGAAGCTTTCTTT.

In this sample, this clonotype is large. The chain has TRBV23-1 and TRBJ2-5, with D possibly being TRBD2 (5 bases). TRBV23-1 qualifies as an ORF whose function is uncertain. The CDR3 is 15 residues long. The V and J ends lost 1 base and 2 bases respectively, with 11 bases between them. The CDR3 region has the DNA TGCGCCAGCAGTCAATTTGGGAGCAGTCAAGAGACCCAGTACTTC. It translates to CASSQFGSSQETQYF.

V gene TRBV4-3 combines with J gene TRBJ1-4, with D perhaps matching TRBD1 (6 bases). This CDR3 has 14 amino acids. V was trimmed by 4 bases and J by 6 bases, leaving 12 bases between them. The germline gives CDR1 LGHNA, CDR2 YSLEER. CDR3 in amino acids: CASSLQGTDEKLFF. The CDR3 DNA reads TGCGCCAGCAGCCTTCAGGGGACGGATGAAAAACTGTTTTTT.

The genes are TRBV10-3 and TRBJ1-5, with unresolved D. The CDR3 has 15 amino acids. Between the trimmed V and J ends, which lost 2 bases and 2 bases, there was a span of 10 bases. Germline assignment: CDR1 ENHRY and CDR2 SYGVKD. The CDR3 loop is CAISEARGGNQPQHF. The CDR3 DNA sequence: TGTGCCATCAGTGAGGCCCGCGGGGGCAATCAGCCCCAGCATTTT.

This clonotype is termed medium-sized. The V and J genes are TRBV7-2 and TRBJ1-5; D is unclear. CDR3 length: 14 residues. Germline V lookup: CDR1 SGHTA, CDR2 FQGNSA. Between the trimmed V and J ends, which lost 1 base and 7 bases, there was a span of 11 bases. The CDR3 here is CASSLEAGNQPQHF. DNA for the CDR3: TGTGCCAGCAGCTTAGAGGCGGGGAACCAGCCCCAGCATTTT.

By proportion, this clonotype is medium-sized. The chain combines TRBV20-1 with TRBJ1-6; D call uncertain. The germline CDR1 and CDR2 sequences are DFQATT and SNEGSKA (reference sequence). This CDR3 region has 12 residues. Trimming took off 0 bases at V and 8 bases at J, with 5 bases between the two ends. The DNA for the CDR3 is TGCAGTGCTAGAGATAACGATTCACCCCTCCACTTT. Its translation: CSARDNDSPLHF.

By proportion, this clonotype is medium-sized. The chain has TRBV20-1 and TRBJ1-4; 8 nucleotides align to TRBD1. The CDR3 spans 16 residues. Germline lookup yields CDR1 DFQATT and CDR2 SNEGSKA (reference sequence). V lost 0 bases and J lost 6; bases outside the gene matches: 9. This CDR3 reads CSARDERTGMYEKLFF. The CDR3 region has the DNA TGCAGTGCTAGAGACGAACGGACAGGGATGTATGAAAAACTGTTTTTT.

This clonotype has a count of ten or more. The chain employs TRBV12-3 or TRBV12-4 and TRBJ2-1, with 7 bases matching TRBD2. This CDR3 spans 15 amino acids. J gave up 3 bases and V 3 bases, and 5 bases lay outside the gene matches. The CDR3 sequence is CASSLGGGLYNEQFF. CDR3 nucleotides: TGTGCCAGCAGTTTGGGGGGAGGGCTCTACAATGAGCAGTTCTTC.

This clonotype has just a few counts. The chain links TRBV5-1 to TRBJ2-3; D not resolved. There are 12 residues in the CDR3. The V end was cut by 0 bases, the J end by 6 bases, with 5 bases between. CDR1 SGHRS and CDR2 YFSETQ come from the germline V gene. Here the CDR3 reads CASSLGADTQYF. Written as DNA, the CDR3 is TGCGCCAGCAGCTTGGGCGCGGATACGCAGTATTTT.

Judged by abundance, this clonotype is medium-sized. This rearrangement joins TRBV4-3 to TRBJ2-5, with D maybe TRBD2 (5 bases). Trimming left V 0 bases short and J 5 bases short, with 16 bases between. CDR1 is LGHNA and CDR2 is YSLEER in the germline V gene. This CDR3 has 16 amino acids. This chain's CDR3 is CASSQDLSRGRETQYF. The DNA for the CDR3 is TGCGCCAGCAGCCAAGATTTGAGCCGGGGTAGGGAGACCCAGTACTTC.

Within the sample, this clonotype is medium-sized. The V gene is TRBV4-1, the J gene TRBJ1-3; 9 bases map to TRBD1. The ends lost 0 bases at V and 0 bases at J; junction bases unmatched: 9. Germline values: CDR1 MGHRA, CDR2 YSYEKL. The CDR3 spans 19 residues. Here the CDR3 reads CASSQDVPGQGYSGNTIYF. CDR3 sequence (DNA): TGCGCCAGCAGCCAAGATGTTCCGGGACAGGGCTACTCTGGAAACACCATATATTTT.

The V and J genes are TRBV12-3 or TRBV12-4 and TRBJ1-1; no firm D call. V was shortened by 3 bases and J by 4 bases, with 6 bases between the two germline ends. This CDR3 has 12 residues. The CDR3 loop reads CASSFPFTEAFF. In DNA, the CDR3 is TGTGCCAGCAGTTTTCCGTTCACTGAAGCTTTCTTT.